This T cell receptor (beta chain) was sequenced for a study of cytomegalovirus exposure and HLA in healthy donors. Findings and limits, study-wide: No immune exposure information besides CMV serostatus was available.

Concerning this clone itself: The antigen remains unidentified.

The PCR employed 60 Vbeta primers together with 13 Jbeta primers. TCRdb keeps only in-frame clones here, not all; method: immunoSEQ multiplex PCR. This repertoire includes 100,000 to 150,000 clones. The CDR3 has 14 amino acids. Germline CDR1 SQVTM, CDR2 ANQGSEA. V was cut by 7 bases and J by 2 bases, with 17 bases left in between. The TCR sequence derives from a woman aged 40-49 years in good health and CMV-seropositive. Material for sequencing was PBMCs. The chain uses TRBV29-1 and TRBJ2-5, with D hard to call. This CDR3 reads CSARNPTEQETQYF. DNA of the CDR3: TGCAGCGCCCGAAATCCCACAGAACAAGAGACCCAGTACTTC.